This T cell receptor (beta chain) derives from a study of monozygotic twins with inflammatory bowel disease. TCRdb reprocessed the 5' RACE reads; each CDR3 protein has one entry and no DNA is given. The sample totals 420,000 or so distinct CDR3 sequences. This CDR3 has 15 amino acids. In germline, CDR1 is SGHRS, CDR2 YFSETQ. This sequence originates from a human donor with ulcerative colitis or Crohn's disease, or a healthy co-twin of an affected twin (not recorded which). The genes are TRBV5-1 and TRBJ2-7; TCRdb designates TRBD2, a call that cannot be tested without DNA. The sequenced material came from blood. The CDR3 loop is CASSFGASGSYEQYF.